What follows is one T cell receptor beta chain and its context. Its antigen remains unidentified. The PCR employed 60 Vbeta primers together with 13 Jbeta primers. Sequencing was performed with immunoSEQ multiplex PCR; in TCRdb, only in-frame clones are kept and a portion is missing. The sample includes nearly 110,000 clones, more than 65% of them seen just once. This entry comes from a study of cytomegalovirus exposure and HLA in healthy donors. V lost 3 bases, J lost 3 bases, and 12 bases lay in between. CDR1 and CDR2 (germline): MNHEY, SMNVEV (reference sequence). This CDR3 spans 15 amino acids. Overall study results and limits: The presence/absence work took it that sequencing depth was about the same across donors. As confirmed in vitro, a few CMV-associated chains were specific for CMV antigens. The authors later linked a missense DCLRE1C variant to TCR beta V- and J-gene trimming.

This clonotype was obtained from a boy between 10 and 17 years old in good health and CMV-seronegative. The rearrangement links TRBV27 to TRBJ2-1; TRBD2 is a possible D gene (5 bases). Input material: PBMCs. CDR3 region: CASSFRGLGYNEQFF. The CDR3, as DNA: TGTGCCAGCAGTTTTCGGGGTTTAGGCTACAATGAGCAGTTCTTC.